This T cell receptor (beta chain) appears in the sequencing data of a study of blood T cell repertoires in COVID-19. TCRdb's copy holds only in-frame clones and misses some; the assay was immunoSEQ multiplex PCR. The data hold about 200,000 clones, with 80% to 90% observed a single time. The CDR3 has 17 residues. After removal of 0 bases from V and 9 bases from J, the junction contained 11 bases not matched to a gene. Germline assignment: CDR1 KGHSH and CDR2 LQKENI. The rearrangement joins TRBV18 to TRBJ2-1; 10 nucleotides align to TRBD2. Input material: peripheral blood. This TCR derives from an elderly man with acute or convalescent COVID-19. The CDR3 region is CASSPPMASGSKSEQFF. CDR3 DNA sequence: TGTGCCAGCTCACCACCGATGGCTAGCGGGAGTAAAAGTGAGCAGTTCTTC.